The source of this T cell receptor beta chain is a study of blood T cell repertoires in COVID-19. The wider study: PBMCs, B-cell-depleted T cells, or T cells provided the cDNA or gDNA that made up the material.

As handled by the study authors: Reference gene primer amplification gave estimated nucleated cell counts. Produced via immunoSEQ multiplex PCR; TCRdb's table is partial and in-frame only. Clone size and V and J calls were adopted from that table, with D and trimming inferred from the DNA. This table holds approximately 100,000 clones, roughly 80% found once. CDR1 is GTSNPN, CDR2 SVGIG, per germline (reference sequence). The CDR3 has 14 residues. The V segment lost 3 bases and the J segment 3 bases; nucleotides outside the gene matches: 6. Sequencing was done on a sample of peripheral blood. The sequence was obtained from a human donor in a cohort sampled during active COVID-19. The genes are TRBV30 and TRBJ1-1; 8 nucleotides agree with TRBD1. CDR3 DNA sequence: TGTGCCTGGAGCCCCGGGACAGGCCACACTGAAGCTTTCTTT. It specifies CAWSPGTGHTEAFF. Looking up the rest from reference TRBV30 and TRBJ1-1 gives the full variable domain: SQTIHQWPATLVQPVGSPLSLECTVEGTSNPNLYWYRQAAGRGLQLLFYSVGIGQISSEVPQNLSASRPQDRQFILSSKKLLLSDSGFYLCAWSPGTGHTEAFFGQGTRLTVV.